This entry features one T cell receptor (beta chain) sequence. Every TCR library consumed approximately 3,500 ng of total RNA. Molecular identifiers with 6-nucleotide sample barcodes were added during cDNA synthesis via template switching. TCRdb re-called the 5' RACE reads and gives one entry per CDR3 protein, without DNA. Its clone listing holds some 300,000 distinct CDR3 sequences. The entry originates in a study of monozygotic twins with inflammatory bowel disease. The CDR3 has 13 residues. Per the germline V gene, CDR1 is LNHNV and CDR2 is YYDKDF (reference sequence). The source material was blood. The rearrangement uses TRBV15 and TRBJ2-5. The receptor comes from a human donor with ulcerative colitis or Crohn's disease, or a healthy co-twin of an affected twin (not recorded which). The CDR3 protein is CATSRDPTETQYF.